These 23 T cell receptor beta chains were sequenced from one sample in a study of blood T cell repertoires in COVID-19. TCRdb's copy holds only in-frame clones and misses some; the assay was immunoSEQ multiplex PCR. Counted here are around 72,000 clones, over 75% occurring once; the ten biggest clones make up approximately 31%. The sequencing sample was made of peripheral blood. The source is a man aged 50 or older with acute or convalescent COVID-19.

This clone was picked up a small number of times. CDR3: CASRAGVNTEAFF. The CDR3 DNA reads TGTGCCAGCAGAGCAGGGGTGAACACTGAAGCTTTCTTT. This sequence joins TRBV6-5 and TRBJ1-1; perhaps TRBD1 as D (6 bases). This CDR3 spans 13 amino acids. CDR1 and CDR2 (germline): MNHEY, SVGAGI. V lost 6 bases to trimming and J lost 0 bases, with 8 bases between them.

The CDR3 loop reads CASSSRQGGTYNEQFF. The CDR3 DNA reads as TGTGCCAGCAGCTCCCGACAGGGGGGGACCTACAATGAGCAGTTCTTC. The chain combines TRBV21-1 with TRBJ2-1; no check of the table's D call, TRBD1, against the DNA was made. TRBV21-1 is labeled a pseudogene. The CDR3 runs 16 residues.

This chain links TRBV6-5 with TRBJ1-4, with D uncertain. CDR1 and CDR2 from the germline V gene are MNHEY and SVGAGI. This CDR3 has 15 amino acids. The germline V and J ends were trimmed by 3 bases and 5 bases, with 13 bases remaining between them. The CDR3 spells CASSYQIPGNEKLFF. Here the CDR3 DNA reads TGTGCCAGCAGTTATCAGATACCGGGGAATGAAAAACTGTTTTTT.

This clone was recorded only once. This rearrangement joins TRBV5-1 to TRBJ2-3, with a tentative D call TRBD2 (6 bases). This CDR3 is built from 14 residues. Germline V gene data show CDR1 as SGHRS and CDR2 as YFSETQ. The V gene lost 4 bases and the J gene lost 2 bases, with 11 bases spanning the gap. The CDR3 nucleotides read TGCGCCAGCAGCGGCGGGACTTACACAGATACGCAGTATTTT. It specifies CASSGGTYTDTQYF.

This chain uses TRBV29-1 with TRBJ1-2; possible D gene TRBD1, 6 bases. This CDR3 has 11 amino acids. Per the germline V gene, CDR1 is SQVTM and CDR2 is ANQGSEA. V lost 4 bases, J lost 7 bases, and 10 bases lay in between. The CDR3 here is CSVGQGFGYTF. The CDR3 DNA sequence: TGCAGCGTTGGGCAGGGGTTTGGCTACACCTTC. Filled out from reference TRBV29-1 and TRBJ1-2, the complete variable domain reads SAVISQKPSRDICQRGTSLTIQCQVDSQVTMMFWYRQQPGQSLTLIATANQGSEATYESGFVIDKFPISRPNLTFSTLTVSNMSPEDSSIYLCSVGQGFGYTFGSGTRLTVV.

The V gene is TRBV4-1, the J gene TRBJ1-5; 9 positions match TRBD1. CDR1 and CDR2 from the germline V gene are MGHRA and YSYEKL. CDR3 length: 16 amino acids. Trimming at V came to 3 bases and at J to 7 bases, leaving 10 bases not matched to a gene. The CDR3 loop reads CASSHISGQGKQPQHF. The CDR3 nucleotides read TGCGCCAGCAGCCATATCTCGGGACAGGGAAAGCAGCCCCAGCATTTT.

This chain uses TRBV6-5 with TRBJ2-7, with 10 bases matching TRBD1. The CDR3 is made up of 14 amino acids. Germline assignment: CDR1 MNHEY and CDR2 SVGAGI. The V segment lost 7 bases and the J segment 3 bases; nucleotides outside the gene matches: 6. The CDR3 loop reads CASTKDRGFYEQYF. The CDR3 nucleotides read TGTGCCAGCACTAAGGACAGGGGGTTCTACGAGCAGTACTTC.

The chain uses TRBV24-1 and TRBJ1-5, with unresolved D. CDR1 is KGHDR, CDR2 SFDVKD, per germline. CDR3 size: 13 residues. Trimming pared 9 bases from V and 3 bases from J, leaving 11 bases between. The CDR3 here is CATQERFNQPQHF. The CDR3 DNA reads as TGTGCCACCCAAGAGCGATTCAATCAGCCCCAGCATTTT.

V gene TRBV7-3 combines with J gene TRBJ2-5, with D possibly being TRBD1 (5 bases). Trimming stripped 4 bases from V and 1 base from J, with 13 bases between. This CDR3 region has 15 residues. The V gene's germline CDR1 is SGHTA and CDR2 FQGTGA. CDR3 residues: CASSYRPDSQETQYF. CDR3 nucleotides: TGTGCCAGCAGCTACCGGCCAGACAGCCAAGAGACCCAGTACTTC.

The gene calls are TRBV7-9 and TRBJ2-7, with TRBD2 matching over 9 bases. The germline gives CDR1 SEHNR, CDR2 FQNEAQ (reference sequence). There are 16 residues in the CDR3. Germline trimming cut 6 bases from V and 0 bases from J; bases unmatched to any gene: 9. Here the CDR3 DNA reads TGTGCCAGCAGTTCTATACGCGGGGGGGGCTCCTACGAGCAGTACTTC. It translates to CASSSIRGGGSYEQYF.

The chain employs TRBV6-5 and TRBJ2-2, with 9 bases matching TRBD1. The CDR3 runs 15 residues. Germline trimming cut 2 bases from V and 7 bases from J; bases unmatched to any gene: 5. CDR1 is MNHEY and CDR2 is SVGAGI in the germline V gene. The CDR3 sequence: CASSYRGTGLGELFF. In DNA form, the CDR3 reads TGTGCCAGCAGTTACCGCGGGACAGGGCTCGGGGAGCTGTTTTTT.

This chain connects TRBV7-2 to TRBJ2-1, with TRBD2 as a possible D gene (6 bases). Germline loops: CDR1 SGHTA, CDR2 FQGNSA. V lost 5 bases and J lost 0, with 14 bases in between. The CDR3 is 16 amino acids. CDR3 DNA sequence: TGTGCCAGCAGCGAACCTAGCGCCAGCTCCTACAATGAGCAGTTCTTC. This sequence encodes CASSEPSASSYNEQFF.

The chain employs TRBV9 and TRBJ2-1; 7 bases agree with TRBD1. This CDR3 is 16 amino acids long. Germline V CDR1 and CDR2: SGDLS, YYNGEE. Trimming at V came to 3 bases and at J to 4 bases, leaving 10 bases not matched to a gene. This CDR3 is CASSALGDRQYNEQFF. The CDR3 region has the DNA TGTGCCAGCAGCGCCTTAGGGGACAGACAGTACAATGAGCAGTTCTTC.

The chain carries TRBV27 and TRBJ1-1, with 7 nucleotides matching TRBD1. CDR3 length: 15 residues. Germline trimming cut 5 bases from V and 3 bases from J; bases unmatched to any gene: 9. Germline lookup yields CDR1 MNHEY and CDR2 SMNVEV (reference sequence). The CDR3 loop reads CASSLRQGPDTEAFF. Written as DNA, the CDR3 is TGTGCCAGCAGTCTACGACAGGGCCCGGACACTGAAGCTTTCTTT.

J is TRBJ2-5 and V is TRBV25-1, with a tentative D call TRBD1 (5 bases). This CDR3 comprises 14 residues. Trimming stripped 0 bases from V and 5 bases from J, with 10 bases between. Germline V gene sequence: CDR1 MGHDK, CDR2 SYGVNS. The CDR3 coding sequence is TGTGCCAGCAGTGAATACGGCAGGGTTGAGACCCAGTACTTC. Translation: CASSEYGRVETQYF.

V gene TRBV21-1 combines with J gene TRBJ2-7; the table's D call, TRBD1, has no DNA check behind it. TRBV21-1 is an annotated pseudogene. This CDR3 region has 17 residues. For the CDR3, the DNA is TGTGCCAGCAGCAATACACACCCAGGGGAGAGAACCTACGAGCAGTACTTC. This codes for CASSNTHPGERTYEQYF.

The chain employs TRBV9 and TRBJ2-1; D unclear. Trimming removed 3 bases at V and 0 bases at J, with 10 bases between. CDR1 and CDR2 (germline): SGDLS, YYNGEE. The CDR3 contains 15 residues. The CDR3 spells CASSGTLSSYNEQFF. CDR3 nucleotides: TGTGCCAGCAGCGGAACCCTGAGCTCCTACAATGAGCAGTTCTTC.

This clone was recorded once. The rearrangement uses TRBV2 and TRBJ2-5, with D uncertain. Trimming left V 7 bases short and J 0 bases short, with 9 bases between. Germline V gene sequence: CDR1 SNHLY, CDR2 FYNNEI. The CDR3 totals 13 residues. The CDR3 loop is CASTETNQETQYF. CDR3 bases: TGTGCCAGCACTGAGACAAACCAAGAGACCCAGTACTTC.

This clone was seen a single time. V is TRBV6-2 or TRBV6-3 and J is TRBJ2-2, with 15 bases aligning to TRBD2. Germline lookup yields CDR1 MNHEY and CDR2 SVGEGT. V lost 2 bases and J lost 5; bases outside the gene matches: 9. This CDR3 comprises 19 residues. The CDR3 DNA sequence: TGTGCCAGCAGTTACCCGAGGACTAGCGGGGGGGCTCGGACCGGGGAGCTGTTTTTT. Translated: CASSYPRTSGGARTGELFF.

This chain joins TRBV6-2 or TRBV6-3 and TRBJ2-3; 8 bases align to TRBD2. The CDR3 is 16 residues long. Unmatched junction bases numbered 9, after V lost 6 bases and J lost 1 base. In germline, CDR1 is MNHEY, CDR2 SVGEGT. The CDR3 sequence is CASSKPTGGGTDTQYF. CDR3 nucleotides: TGTGCCAGCAGCAAACCGACGGGGGGGGGCACAGATACGCAGTATTTT.

This clone was seen a few times. The chain recombines TRBV18 with TRBJ2-7; possibly TRBD1 for D (8 bases). V lost 5 bases to trimming and J lost 1 base, with 18 bases between them. Germline assignment: CDR1 KGHSH and CDR2 LQKENI. CDR3 length equals 16 residues. CDR3: CASSSRGDRPSYEQYF. The DNA for the CDR3 is TGTGCCAGCTCAAGCCGGGGGGACAGGCCATCCTACGAGCAGTACTTC. Together with reference TRBV18 and TRBJ2-7, the CDR3 gives the full variable domain: NAGVMQNPRHLVRRRGQEARLRCSPMKGHSHVYWYRQLPEEGLKFMVYLQKENIIDESGMPKERFSAEFPKEGPSILRIQQVVRGDSAAYFCASSSRGDRPSYEQYFGPGTRLTVT.

V usage is TRBV12-5 and J usage is TRBJ1-2, with a possible D match to TRBD1 (6 bases). With 2 bases removed from V and 2 bases from J, the gap between germline ends came to 15 bases. The CDR3 extends over 16 amino acids. Germline lookup yields CDR1 LGHNT and CDR2 FRNRAP. As DNA, the CDR3 is TGTGCTAGTGGTTTGACTACGGACAGTCTGAACTATGGCTACACCTTC. Residues: CASGLTTDSLNYGYTF. Full variable domain (outside the CDR3, taken from reference TRBV12-5 and TRBJ1-2): DARVTQTPRHKVTEMGQEVTMRCQPILGHNTVFWYRQTMMQGLELLAYFRNRAPLDDSGMPKDRFSAEMPDATLATLKIQPSEPRDSAVYFCASGLTTDSLNYGYTFGSGTRLTVV.

The V and J genes are TRBV6-6 and TRBJ2-5, with 8 bases that match TRBD1. V lost 10 bases, J lost 5 bases, and 18 bases stayed unmatched. Germline V gene lookup returns CDR1 MNHNY and CDR2 SVGAGI (reference sequence). This CDR3 is 16 amino acids long. The CDR3 coding sequence is TGTGCCACCCAAACACGGACAGGGACCCTCGGGGAGACCCAGTACTTC. This sequence encodes CATQTRTGTLGETQYF.